This is a list of T cell receptor beta chains from one sample in a study of cytomegalovirus exposure and HLA in healthy donors. Using immunoSEQ multiplex PCR, the repertoire was profiled, and TCRdb retains in-frame clones only, with some absent. This sample has around 95,000 clones, with roughly 85% found just once. The specimen was PBMCs. The source is a man aged 18 to 35 in good health and CMV-seropositive. Both conserved end residues are part of each CDR3. The D gene is left open where the match is weak. Some rows have no size entry. The others give once, few or many, or a class for an expanded clone.

>NA|TRBJ2-3|TRBV29-1|NA
CSVASRLSTDTQYF
TGCAGCGTTGCGTCCAGACTTAGCACAGATACGCAGTATTTT
>TRBD1|TRBJ1-4|TRBV13|NA
CASSPPLSDRDNEKLFF
TGTGCCAGCAGCCCCCCCCTCTCGGACAGGGATAATGAAAAACTGTTTTTT
>TRBD2|TRBJ2-3|TRBV7-6|NA
CASSLPYSSGGTDTQYF
TGTGCCAGCAGCTTACCGTACTCTAGCGGCGGCACAGATACGCAGTATTTT
>TRBD1|TRBJ2-7|TRBV7-8|NA
CASSRLPSGGTGGFGEQYF
TGTGCCAGCAGCAGACTCCCCTCCGGCGGGACAGGGGGTTTTGGCGAGCAGTACTTC
>TRBD1|TRBJ2-2|TRBV5-4|NA
CASSLVVQGAAGTGELFF
TGTGCCAGCAGCTTGGTGGTGCAGGGGGCGGCTGGCACCGGGGAGCTGTTTTTT
>NA|TRBJ2-1|TRBV28|NA
CASSPPRGVYNEQFF
TGTGCCAGCAGCCCGCCCAGGGGGGTATACAATGAGCAGTTCTTC
>NA|TRBJ2-3|TRBV16|NA
CASSQTTGTQTQYF
TGTGCCAGCAGCCAAACAACCGGGACTCAAACGCAGTATTTT
>NA|TRBJ2-3|TRBV28|NA
CASRDFPDTQYF
TGTGCCAGCAGGGACTTCCCCGATACGCAGTATTTT
>NA|TRBJ1-5|TRBV2|NA
CASSERWAGRIKTQPQHF
TGTGCCAGCAGTGAAAGGTGGGCAGGGCGGATAAAGACTCAGCCCCAGCATTTT
>NA|TRBJ2-7|TRBV27|NA
CASSSGLAYEQYF
TGTGCCAGCAGTTCGGGACTGGCCTACGAGCAGTACTTC
>NA|TRBJ2-1|TRBV28|NA
CASSLGRGFNEQFF
TGTGCCAGCAGTTTAGGAAGGGGGTTCAATGAGCAGTTCTTC
>TRBD1|TRBJ2-7|TRBV9|NA
CASSAAPGTAYEQYF
TGTGCCAGCAGCGCGGCCCCTGGGACAGCCTACGAGCAGTACTTC
>TRBD1|TRBJ2-4|TRBV6-6|NA
CASSYEGQGANIQYF
TGTGCCAGCAGTTATGAGGGACAGGGGGCAAACATTCAGTACTTC
>TRBD1|TRBJ1-5|TRBV6-1|NA
CASSDDDREPLYSNQPQHF
TGTGCCAGCAGTGACGACGACAGGGAGCCCCTATATAGCAATCAGCCCCAGCATTTT
>NA|TRBJ1-1|TRBV7-9|NA
CASSLAQGGGSLDTEAFF
TGTGCCAGCAGCTTGGCCCAGGGAGGTGGAAGTTTGGACACTGAAGCTTTCTTT
>NA|TRBJ2-1|TRBV25-1|NA
CASSPGDSYNEQFF
TGTGCCAGCAGTCCAGGCGATTCCTACAATGAGCAGTTCTTC
>NA|TRBJ2-3|TRBV9|NA
CASSVVGGLGTDTQYF
TGTGCCAGCAGCGTAGTAGGGGGTCTAGGCACAGATACGCAGTATTTT
>TRBD1|TRBJ1-2|TRBV19|NA
CASSIQGANYGYTF
TGTGCCAGTAGTATACAGGGGGCGAACTATGGCTACACCTTC
>NA|TRBJ1-1|TRBV27|NA
CASSLRGKNTEAFF
TGTGCCAGCAGTTTAAGGGGAAAGAACACTGAAGCTTTCTTT
>NA|TRBJ2-2|TRBV28|NA
CASNASPNPELFF
TGTGCCAGCAATGCTAGCCCAAACCCCGAGTTGTTTTTT
>NA|TRBJ2-6|TRBV5-1|NA
CASSLALYGANVLTF
TGCGCCAGCAGCTTGGCTCTGTATGGGGCCAACGTCCTGACTTTC
>TRBD2|TRBJ2-1|TRBV28|NA
CASSLLAGYSNSYNEQFF
TGTGCCAGCAGTTTACTAGCGGGATACTCCAACTCCTACAATGAGCAGTTCTTC
>TRBD2|TRBJ2-3|TRBV29-1|NA
CSVGLTGTSTDTQYF
TGCAGCGTTGGACTTACCGGGACTAGTACTGATACGCAGTATTTT
>NA|TRBJ2-7|TRBV19|NA
CASSSPGQSSYEQYF
TGTGCCAGTAGTAGCCCGGGACAAAGCTCCTACGAGCAGTACTTC
>TRBD1|TRBJ1-4|TRBV30|once
CAWRDPGQGNEKLFF
TGTGCCTGGAGGGACCCGGGACAGGGAAACGAAAAACTGTTTTTT
>NA|TRBJ2-3|TRBV19|NA
CASSIAGFGTDTQYF
TGTGCCAGTAGTATCGCGGGATTCGGCACAGATACGCAGTATTTT
>TRBD1|TRBJ2-1|TRBV27|NA
CASSLYGTASSYNEQFF
TGTGCCAGCAGTTTATACGGGACAGCCAGCTCCTACAATGAGCAGTTCTTC
>NA|TRBJ2-1|TRBV5-1|NA
CASSLAGSSYNEQFF
TGCGCCAGCAGCTTGGCGGGTAGCTCCTACAATGAGCAGTTCTTC
>TRBD2|TRBJ2-7|TRBV19|NA
CASSPGLAGVGAYEQYF
TGTGCCAGTAGTCCGGGACTAGCGGGAGTTGGGGCCTACGAGCAGTACTTC
>NA|TRBJ2-6|TRBV5-1|NA
CASSLGGSGANVLTF
TGCGCCAGCAGCTTGGGGGGCAGTGGGGCCAACGTCCTGACTTTC
>TRBD2|TRBJ2-1|TRBV11-3|NA
CASSFYGLAGNEQFF
TGTGCCAGCAGCTTTTATGGACTAGCGGGGAATGAGCAGTTCTTC
>NA|TRBJ1-5|TRBV2|once
CASSEVQGWGNQPQHF
TGTGCCAGCAGTGAGGTCCAGGGATGGGGCAATCAGCCCCAGCATTTT
>TRBD1|TRBJ2-7|TRBV5-1|NA
CASSLDRGATYEQYF
TGCGCCAGCAGCTTGGACAGGGGGGCCACCTACGAGCAGTACTTC
>NA|TRBJ1-1|TRBV2|once
CASTLGGVETEAFF
TGTGCCAGCACTTTAGGGGGTGTGGAAACTGAAGCTTTCTTT
>TRBD1|TRBJ1-2|TRBV28|NA
CASSLLGGTDNYGYTF
TGTGCCAGCAGTTTGCTCGGCGGGACAGATAACTATGGCTACACCTTC
>NA|TRBJ1-3|TRBV20-1|once
CSARVRQVVYF
TGCAGTGCTAGAGTTCGGCAGGTCGTATATTTT
>NA|TRBJ1-2|TRBV28|few
CASSVPGAIYGYTF
TGTGCCAGCAGTGTGCCAGGGGCAATTTATGGCTACACCTTC
>NA|TRBJ1-5|TRBV7-6|once
CASSLSGGQPQHF
TGTGCCAGCAGCTTATCCGGAGGTCAGCCCCAGCATTTT
>NA|TRBJ2-7|TRBV30|few
CAWKAGPAPYEQYF
TGTGCCTGGAAGGCGGGGCCCGCGCCCTACGAGCAGTACTTC
>TRBD1|TRBJ1-1|TRBV2|NA
CASSPNRGPTEAFF
TGTGCCAGCAGTCCCAACAGGGGACCCACTGAAGCTTTCTTT
>TRBD1|TRBJ1-2|TRBV14|NA
CASSPGQGYGYTF
TGTGCCAGCAGCCCGGGACAGGGGTATGGCTACACCTTC
>TRBD1|TRBJ2-7|TRBV18|few
CASSPGQPQYF
TGTGCCAGCTCACCGGGACAGCCGCAGTACTTC
>TRBD1|TRBJ1-1|TRBV18|NA
CASSRDRAYSEAFF
TGTGCCAGCTCACGAGACAGGGCCTATTCGGAAGCTTTCTTT
>TRBD1|TRBJ1-1|TRBV28|NA
CASSLGPGGSNTEAFF
TGTGCCAGCAGTTTAGGACCAGGGGGATCGAACACTGAAGCTTTCTTT
>TRBD1|TRBJ1-4|TRBV25-1|NA
CASSEWGQGDEKLFF
TGTGCCAGCAGTGAATGGGGACAGGGAGACGAAAAACTGTTTTTT
>TRBD2|TRBJ2-1|TRBV28|NA
CASRTIAGVNEQFF
TGTGCCAGCAGGACAATAGCGGGAGTGAATGAGCAGTTCTTC
>NA|TRBJ2-7|TRBV29-1|NA
CSVRVAAGLYEQYF
TGCAGCGTGAGGGTAGCTGCGGGATTGTACGAGCAGTACTTC
>NA|TRBJ2-4|TRBV19|NA
CASSTHKNIQYF
TGTGCCAGTAGTACCCACAAAAACATTCAGTACTTC
>NA|TRBJ2-5|TRBV19|once
CASSTEGRTLETQYF
TGTGCCAGTAGTACGGAGGGTAGAACGCTGGAGACCCAGTACTTC
>TRBD2|TRBJ2-1|TRBV18|NA
CASSPNGLARNEQFF
TGTGCCAGCTCACCCAACGGACTAGCGAGGAATGAGCAGTTCTTC
>TRBD2|TRBJ2-1|TRBV6-1|NA
CASSEPGTSILYNEQFF
TGTGCCAGCAGTGAGCCCGGGACTAGCATTCTCTACAATGAGCAGTTCTTC
>NA|TRBJ1-1|TRBV29-1|NA
CSAFPQQGDGTEAFF
TGCAGCGCCTTTCCTCAACAGGGAGATGGCACTGAAGCTTTCTTT
>TRBD1|TRBJ2-1|TRBV2|NA
CASNLGQGTYNEQFF
TGTGCCAGCAACCTAGGACAGGGGACCTACAATGAGCAGTTCTTC
>TRBD2|TRBJ2-7|TRBV2|NA
CASRERDLPYEQYF
TGTGCCAGCAGGGAGCGGGACCTTCCCTACGAGCAGTACTTC
>TRBD1|TRBJ1-5|TRBV6-1|NA
CASSENRGPVDAQHF
TGTGCCAGCAGTGAAAACAGGGGGCCCGTAGATGCCCAGCATTTT
>NA|TRBJ2-5|TRBV6-6|NA
CASSRGPSKETQYF
TGTGCCAGCAGCCGCGGGCCGTCCAAAGAGACCCAGTACTTC
>NA|TRBJ2-7|TRBV5-1|NA
CASSSGLPYEQYF
TGCGCCAGCAGCTCGGGACTCCCCTACGAGCAGTACTTC
>TRBD2|TRBJ2-5|TRBV7-9|once
CASSRTGIVAGGETQYF
TGTGCCAGCAGCCGGACAGGGATCGTAGCGGGAGGAGAGACCCAGTACTTC
>NA|TRBJ2-7|TRBV4-1|NA
CASSQVRGYEQYF
TGCGCCAGCAGCCAAGTAAGAGGGTACGAGCAGTACTTC
>NA|TRBJ2-5|TRBV10-2|NA
CASSIGVQETQYF
TGCGCCAGCTCAATTGGTGTCCAGGAGACCCAGTACTTC